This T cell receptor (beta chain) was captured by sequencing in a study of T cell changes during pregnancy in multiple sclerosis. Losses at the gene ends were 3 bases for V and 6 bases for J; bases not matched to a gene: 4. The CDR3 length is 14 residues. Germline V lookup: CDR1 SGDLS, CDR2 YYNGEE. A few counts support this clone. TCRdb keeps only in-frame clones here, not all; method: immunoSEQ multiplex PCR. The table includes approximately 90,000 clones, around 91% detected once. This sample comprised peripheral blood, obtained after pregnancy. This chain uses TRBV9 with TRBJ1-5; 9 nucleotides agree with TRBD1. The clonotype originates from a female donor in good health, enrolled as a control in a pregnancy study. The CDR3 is CASSAGTGLQPQHF. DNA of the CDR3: TGTGCCAGCAGCGCGGGGACAGGGCTTCAGCCCCAGCATTTT.